This T cell receptor beta chain was profiled in a study of Ad26.COV2.S vaccination and SARS-CoV-2 variants. Overall study findings and caveats: Vaccinees reportedly had broad spike-specific CD8+ and CD4+ T cell responses. Breadth measured for non-spike TCRs was similar across vaccine and placebo recipients. Possible underestimation of total T cell responses by the TCR breadth and depth analyses was noted. Vaccinees showed greater spike-specific TCR breadth than placebo recipients.

Turning to this clone: Its antigen is undetermined.

Sequencing used immunoSEQ multiplex PCR; TCRdb keeps in-frame clones, though not all of them. The sample yields 300,000 to 450,000 clones, about 91% seen once. The germline V and J ends were trimmed by 2 bases and 8 bases, with 9 bases remaining between them. This CDR3 spans 12 amino acids. Germline CDR1 MNHNY, CDR2 SVGAGI (reference sequence). The clonotype originates from a human donor who had recovered from COVID-19. This sample comprised peripheral blood, obtained after recovery from COVID-19. The chain couples TRBV6-6 to TRBJ1-2; the D is unclear. CDR3 residues: CASSYEGQGYTF. In DNA form, the CDR3 reads TGTGCCAGCAGTTACGAGGGTCAAGGCTACACCTTC.